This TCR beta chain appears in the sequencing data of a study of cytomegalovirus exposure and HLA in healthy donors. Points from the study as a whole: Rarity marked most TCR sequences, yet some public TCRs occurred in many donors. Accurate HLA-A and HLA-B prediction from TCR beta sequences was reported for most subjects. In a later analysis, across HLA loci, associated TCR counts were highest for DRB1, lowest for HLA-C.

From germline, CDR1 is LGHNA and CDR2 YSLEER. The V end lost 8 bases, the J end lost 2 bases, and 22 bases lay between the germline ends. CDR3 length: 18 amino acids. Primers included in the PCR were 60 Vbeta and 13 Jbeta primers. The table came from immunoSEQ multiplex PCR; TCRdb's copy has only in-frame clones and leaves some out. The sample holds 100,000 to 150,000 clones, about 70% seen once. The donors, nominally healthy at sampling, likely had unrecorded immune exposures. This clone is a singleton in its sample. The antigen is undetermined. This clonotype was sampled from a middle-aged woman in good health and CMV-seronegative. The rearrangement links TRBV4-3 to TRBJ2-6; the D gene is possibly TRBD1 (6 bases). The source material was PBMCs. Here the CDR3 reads CASCRQAGAPPGANVLTF. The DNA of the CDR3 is TGCGCCAGCTGCAGACAGGCTGGGGCCCCGCCTGGGGCCAACGTCCTGACTTTC.